The source of this TCR beta chain is a study of blood T cell repertoires in COVID-19. Across the study: Specimens from acute and convalescent COVID-19 originated in the United States, Italy and Spain. In each case, the material was cDNA or gDNA derived from T cells, B-cell-depleted T cells, or PBMCs.

Per the original data handling: Quantification of nucleated cells was approximated via reference gene primer amplification. Here immunoSEQ multiplex PCR was the method, and the copy in TCRdb shows in-frame clones only, minus some. V and J calls and clone size follow that table, whereas D and trimming were derived from the DNA. Among about 260,000 clones listed, around nine tenths were seen once. J was trimmed by 4 bases and V by 1 base; bases with no gene match: 7. CDR1 and CDR2 from the germline V gene are MGHRA and YSYEKL. The CDR3 spans 15 residues. This chain links TRBV4-1 with TRBJ2-7; TRBD2 aligns across 7 bases. Specimen: peripheral blood. The TCR sequence derives from a middle-aged man with active or convalescent COVID-19. DNA for the CDR3: TGCGCCAGCAGCCAAGGACGGGACTATTTTTACGAGCAGTACTTC. Its translation: CASSQGRDYFYEQYF.